These 28 T cell receptor beta chains were sequenced from one sample in a study of T cells in Graves' hyperthyroidism and ophthalmopathy. RNA transcripts provided the source from which TCR beta CDR3 regions were amplified. The study used the HTBI primer set for a first-round RT-PCR of the TCR CDR3. MiXCR, run by TCRdb on the multiplex PCR reads, gives a single entry per CDR3 protein. In the table there are 45,000 to 55,000 distinct CDR3 sequences, roughly half of which are singletons. The sequenced material came from peripheral blood or thyroid tissue (not recorded which). The origin of the receptors is a man younger than 35 with Graves' hyperthyroidism.

This clonotype was seen a few times. The chain joins TRBV29-1 to TRBJ2-7; 14 bases agree with TRBD2. Germline CDR1 is SQVTM and CDR2 is ANQGSEA. V shed 7 bases, J shed 7 bases, and the junction held 15 bases outside the gene matches. CDR3 length: 16 residues. The CDR3 spells CSARPGTSGRLTEQYF. The CDR3 nucleotides read TGCAGCGCGAGGCCCGGGACTAGCGGGAGACTAACTGAGCAGTACTTC.

The chain combines TRBV2 with TRBJ2-7, with 7 positions matching TRBD1. There are 14 residues in the CDR3. V lost 10 bases to trimming and J lost 3 bases; unmatched junction nucleotides: 12. In germline, CDR1 is SNHLY, CDR2 FYNNEI. This chain's CDR3 is CATYSPGQHYEQYF. The CDR3 DNA follows: TGTGCCACCTACTCTCCGGGACAGCACTACGAGCAGTACTTC.

This rearrangement joins TRBV7-9 to TRBJ2-7; TRBD2 is a possible D gene (7 bases). The CDR3 sequence is 16 residues long. Germline V gene lookup returns CDR1 SEHNR and CDR2 FQNEAQ (reference sequence). V gave up 5 bases and J gave up 2 bases, with 19 bases separating them. As DNA, the CDR3 is TGTGCCAGCAGCCTGCTTGGAACGGGGGGCCCCTACGAGCAGTACTTC. Protein product: CASSLLGTGGPYEQYF.

The sample holds many counts of this clonotype. The chain couples TRBV7-2 to TRBJ2-3; D is unresolved. V was pared by 6 bases and J by 3 bases, with 4 bases between. The germline CDR1 and CDR2 sequences are SGHTA and FQGNSA. CDR3 length equals 11 residues. The CDR3 bases are TGTGCCAGCAGGTTTACAGATACGCAGTATTTT. It encodes CASRFTDTQYF.

As for this clonotype: One base away lies a much larger clone, so this may be a sequencing read error. The genes are TRBV6-5 and TRBJ2-7; 14 bases fit TRBD2. The CDR3 runs 17 residues. Germline CDR1 reads MNHEY; CDR2 reads SVGAGI. This CDR3 reads CASWTGLAGDFSYEQHF. As DNA, the CDR3 is TGTGCCAGCTGGACGGGACTAGCGGGAGACTTCTCCTACGAGCAGCACTTC.

This clonotype was seen repeatedly, ten times or more. V and J are TRBV29-1 and TRBJ1-2; D ambiguous. V was clipped by 0 bases and J by 2 bases, with 13 bases between them. The CDR3 sequence is 15 residues long. Germline assignment: CDR1 SQVTM and CDR2 ANQGSEA. The CDR3 DNA reads as TGCAGCGTTGAAGATGCAACTCGGGGAAACTATGGCTACACCTTC. It yields the protein CSVEDATRGNYGYTF.

At least ten counts were recorded for this clonotype. This sequence joins TRBV6-2 or TRBV6-3 and TRBJ1-2; D call uncertain. The V end lost 6 bases, the J end lost 8 bases, and 7 bases lay between the germline ends. Per germline, CDR1 MNHEY and CDR2 SVGEGT. The CDR3 has 10 residues. This CDR3 reads CASRNAGYTF. The CDR3 nucleotides read TGTGCCAGCAGAAACGCCGGCTACACCTTC.

This clonotype was observed many times. The junction does not match germline at one end; this may be a read error. V gene TRBV10-1 combines with J gene TRBJ1-4; D not resolved. CDR1 and CDR2 from the germline V gene are WNHNN and SYGVQD (reference sequence). CDR3 length: 9 residues. CDR3: CASNTLGAF. As DNA, the CDR3 is TGCGCCAGCAACACCCTCGGTGCTTTT.

The chain has TRBV20-1 and TRBJ1-1, with D tentatively TRBD1 (6 bases). V gave up 6 bases and J gave up 4 bases, with 21 bases separating them. The CDR3 has 15 residues. CDR1 DFQATT and CDR2 SNEGSKA come from the germline V gene (reference sequence). The CDR3 nucleotides are TGCAGTGCAGGGGGGGCGCCAGAAGTAGGCACTGAAGCTTTCTTT. Amino acid sequence: CSAGGAPEVGTEAFF.

There are many counts of this clonotype. The CDR3 DNA reads as TGTGCCAGCAGCTTAGCGCGAGAGACCCAGTACTTC. Translating gives CASSLARETQYF. The chain uses TRBV7-6 and TRBJ2-5; no definite D call. Germline V gene sequence: CDR1 SGHVS, CDR2 FNYEAQ. The CDR3 totals 12 residues. V was shortened by 0 bases and J by 4 bases, with 3 bases between the two germline ends.

Concerning this clonotype itself: Compared with germline, one end of the junction differs, possibly owing to a read error. The chain combines TRBV7-2 with TRBJ2-7; either TRBD1 or TRBD2 may supply D (5 bases each). This CDR3 region has 12 residues. CDR1 and CDR2 (germline): SGHTA, FQGNSA. The CDR3 loop is CASSQARPGRDF. CDR3 coding DNA: TGTGCCAGCAGCCAAGCCCGACCAGGGCGGGACTTC.

The genes are TRBV9 and TRBJ1-6; the D gene is possibly TRBD1 (5 bases). The CDR3 runs to 14 residues. Germline lookup yields CDR1 SGDLS and CDR2 YYNGEE. Between the trimmed V and J ends, which lost 3 bases and 10 bases, there was a span of 14 bases. The CDR3 region has the DNA TGTGCCAGCAGCGCATCAGGGTCGGGCTCACCCCTCCACTTT. Its protein product is CASSASGSGSPLHF. Supplemented by reference TRBV9 and TRBJ1-6, the full variable domain reads DSGVTQTPKHLITATGQRVTLRCSPRSGDLSVYWYQQSLDQGLQFLIQYYNGEERAKGNILERFSAQQFPDLHSELNLSSLELGDSALYFCASSASGSGSPLHFGNGTRLTVT.

The chain employs TRBV20-1 and TRBJ2-3; D possibly corresponds to TRBD2 (6 bases). The length of the CDR3 is 14 residues. Trimming cost V 5 bases and J 3 bases, with 15 bases left between them. Germline V lookup: CDR1 DFQATT, CDR2 SNEGSKA (reference sequence). The CDR3 DNA reads as TGCAGTGCTGTAGGTAGCGGAGGTACAGATACGCAGTATTTT. It is translated as CSAVGSGGTDTQYF.

This clonotype occurred once. The chain couples TRBV15 to TRBJ1-6; D not certain. The CDR3 has 14 residues. Per the germline V gene, CDR1 is LNHNV and CDR2 is YYDKDF (reference sequence). With 1 base removed from V and 8 bases from J, the gap between germline ends came to 9 bases. As DNA, the CDR3 is TGTGCCACCAGCAGAGGGGTTTTCGATTCACCCCTCCACTTT. Protein product: CATSRGVFDSPLHF.

The chain couples TRBV29-1 to TRBJ2-7, with 8 bases identical to TRBD1. CDR1 SQVTM and CDR2 ANQGSEA come from the germline V gene. Unmatched junction bases numbered 13, after V lost 8 bases and J lost 4 bases. This CDR3 has 14 residues. CDR3 coding DNA: TGCAGCTTAGCGAGGACCACAGGGGGGTACGAGCAGTACTTC. Its protein is CSLARTTGGYEQYF.

The chain has TRBV5-1 and TRBJ1-2, with 7 bases that match TRBD1. Germline loops: CDR1 SGHRS, CDR2 YFSETQ. The CDR3 is 13 amino acids. J lost 6 bases, V lost 7 bases, and 9 bases had no gene match. The CDR3 sequence: CASGQDRDHGYTF. The CDR3 DNA reads TGCGCCAGCGGCCAAGACAGGGACCATGGCTACACCTTC.

This clonotype was detected many times. The chain carries TRBV6-1 and TRBJ1-5; D ambiguous. V dropped 6 bases and J dropped 5 bases, with 8 bases sitting between them. The CDR3 totals 12 residues. Germline CDR1 reads MNHNS; CDR2 reads SASEGT. This chain's CDR3 is CASRGSHQPQHF. The CDR3 DNA reads TGTGCCAGCAGGGGGTCGCATCAGCCCCAGCATTTT.

For this clonotype: Because it lacks the conserved phenylalanine or tryptophan at the end, this CDR3 is likely a read error. The chain uses TRBV5-4 and TRBJ1-1; TRBD1 matches 8 bases. Germline CDR1 is SGHNT and CDR2 is YYREEE (reference sequence). CDR3 length equals 14 residues. Trimming at V came to 5 bases and at J to 2 bases, leaving 5 bases not matched to a gene. CDR3 coding DNA: TGTGCCAGCAGTCTCAGGGGGCGAAACACTGAAGCTTTCCTT. Protein sequence: CASSLRGRNTEAFL.

The chain uses TRBV7-3 and TRBJ2-2; 9 bases are shared with TRBD1. CDR3 length: 13 residues. After removal of 4 bases from V and 6 bases from J, the junction contained 0 bases not matched to a gene. The germline gives CDR1 SGHTA, CDR2 FQGTGA. The CDR3 nucleotides read TGTGCCAGCAGCTGGGACAGGGCCGGGGAGCTGTTTTTT. This codes for CASSWDRAGELFF.

The chain has TRBV19 and TRBJ1-1; D remains ambiguous. CDR3 length equals 14 residues. V was clipped by 10 bases and J by 3 bases, with 18 bases between them. Germline assignment: CDR1 LNHDA and CDR2 SQIVND (reference sequence). This CDR3 reads CATSLNGWDTEAFF. The CDR3 coding sequence is TGTGCCACCTCCCTGAACGGGTGGGACACTGAAGCTTTCTTT.

The CDR3 sequence: CAAADVYGYTF. In nucleotides, the CDR3 is TGTGCCGCGGCGGACGTATATGGCTACACCTTC. This chain links TRBV25-1 with TRBJ1-2; D ambiguous. This CDR3 is built from 11 residues. Germline lookup yields CDR1 MGHDK and CDR2 SYGVNS. Deletions cut 11 bases from V and 5 bases from J, with 12 bases between.

This clonotype was detected ten times or more. CDR3 protein: CASSWDTLDTQYF. CDR3 DNA: TGTGCCAGCAGCTGGGATACATTGGATACGCAGTATTTT. The genes are TRBV5-8 and TRBJ2-3; the D is unclear. CDR3 length: 13 residues. The ends were cut back, 3 bases at V and 6 bases at J, with 11 bases in the middle. Germline CDR1 reads SGHTS; CDR2 reads YDEGEE.

This clonotype has at least ten counts. This chain uses TRBV6-2 or TRBV6-3 with TRBJ2-7; D is perhaps TRBD2 (6 bases). CDR1 is MNHEY and CDR2 is SVGEGT in the germline V gene. The V end was cut by 4 bases, the J end by 6 bases, with 16 bases between. The CDR3 totals 14 residues. The CDR3 here is CASSSFSKEGEQYF. CDR3 DNA: TGTGCCAGCAGTTCTTTCTCTAAGGAGGGCGAGCAGTACTTC.

This sequence joins TRBV19 and TRBJ2-2, with TRBD2 as a possible D gene (5 bases). This CDR3 has 14 residues. V lost 6 bases and J lost 2, with 10 bases in between. The V gene's germline CDR1 is LNHDA and CDR2 SQIVND (reference sequence). The CDR3 nucleotides are TGTGCCAGTAGCGGAACTAGAAACACCGGGGAGCTGTTTTTT. It specifies CASSGTRNTGELFF.

This rearrangement joins TRBV5-1 to TRBJ1-1; weak D call: TRBD1 (5 bases). Germline lookup yields CDR1 SGHRS and CDR2 YFSETQ. This CDR3 contains 14 residues. The V and J ends lost 1 base and 2 bases respectively, with 9 bases between them. Here the CDR3 DNA reads TGCGCCAGCAGCTTGAGGGGTGACAACACTGAAGCTTTCTTT. Its translation: CASSLRGDNTEAFF.

This chain connects TRBV6-5 to TRBJ1-5; D gene uncertain. V gave up 5 bases and J gave up 9 bases, with 11 bases separating them. Germline V gene data show CDR1 as MNHEY and CDR2 as SVGAGI. The CDR3 sequence is 12 residues long. The CDR3 region is CASSRPLSPQHF. The CDR3, as DNA: TGTGCCAGCAGTCGGCCCCTGTCGCCCCAGCATTTT.

The table lists this clonotype with many counts. The chain combines TRBV19 with TRBJ2-7; TRBD2 agrees at 10 bases. CDR1 is LNHDA, CDR2 SQIVND, per germline (reference sequence). This CDR3 has 15 amino acids. J gave up 5 bases and V 5 bases, and 9 bases lay outside the gene matches. For the CDR3, the DNA is TGTGCCAGTAGTCCATCAGCGGGGGGGCACCACGAGCAGTACTTC. Translating it yields CASSPSAGGHHEQYF.

The genes are TRBV10-3 and TRBJ1-1, with D maybe TRBD1 (5 bases). The CDR3 consists of 14 residues. Germline lookup yields CDR1 ENHRY and CDR2 SYGVKD. The V end lost 8 bases, the J end lost 2 bases, and 15 bases lay between the germline ends. The CDR3 sequence: CAISGTQGNTEAFF. DNA of the CDR3: TGTGCCATCTCGGGTACTCAGGGAAACACTGAAGCTTTCTTT.